This passage covers 10 T cell receptor beta chains from one sample sequenced in a study of blood T cell repertoires in COVID-19. Method: immunoSEQ multiplex PCR; TCRdb's copy keeps in-frame clones and lacks some. The profile shows approximately 80,000 clones, about four fifths of them singletons. The source material was peripheral blood. The receptors were sampled from a man at least 80 years old with acute or convalescent COVID-19.

The chain combines TRBV5-1 with TRBJ2-7; TRBD1 matches at 11 bases. The CDR3 is made up of 16 amino acids. Germline V gives CDR1 SGHRS, CDR2 YFSETQ. The junction had 9 bases not matched to a gene; V was cut back by 4 bases and J by 3 bases. The CDR3 sequence is CASSTGTGGTSYEQYF. In DNA form, the CDR3 reads TGCGCCAGCAGCACCGGGACAGGGGGAACTAGCTACGAGCAGTACTTC.

The chain has TRBV5-6 and TRBJ1-3; 7 bases line up with TRBD1. The CDR3 spans 15 residues. Germline CDR1 reads SGHDT; CDR2 reads YYEEEE. Unmatched junction bases numbered 5, after V lost 5 bases and J lost 0 bases. This CDR3 reads CASRRQGNSGNTIYF. CDR3 nucleotide sequence: TGTGCCAGCAGGAGACAGGGAAACTCTGGAAACACCATATATTTT.

This clone has just one count. The chain uses TRBV6-5 and TRBJ1-1, with no clear D. Germline assignment: CDR1 MNHEY and CDR2 SVGAGI. The CDR3 covers 12 residues. The germline V and J ends were trimmed by 8 bases and 1 base, with 8 bases remaining between them. The CDR3 protein is CASGRQNTEAFF. The CDR3 bases are TGTGCCAGCGGTAGACAGAACACTGAAGCTTTCTTT.

The rearrangement links TRBV11-2 to TRBJ1-1; TRBD1 might be the D (5 bases). Trimming cost V 5 bases and J 2 bases, with 9 bases left between them. Germline V CDR1 and CDR2: SGHAT, FQNNGV. This CDR3 has 13 residues. The CDR3 bases are TGTGCCAGCAGCAGACAGATTAACACTGAAGCTTTCTTT. It encodes CASSRQINTEAFF.

This clone was counted between two and nine times. The V gene is TRBV6-6, the J gene TRBJ2-5, with TRBD1 identical over 8 bases. The V gene end was trimmed by 0 bases and the J gene end by 5 bases; junction bases not matched to a gene: 5. Germline lookup yields CDR1 MNHNY and CDR2 SVGAGI (reference sequence). The CDR3 has 15 amino acids. CDR3 DNA: TGTGCCAGCAGTTACTCGAGTCAGGGGGCTGAGACCCAGTACTTC. This encodes CASSYSSQGAETQYF.

The chain joins TRBV27 to TRBJ1-6, with 9 bases identical to TRBD1. This CDR3 is 18 amino acids long. With V trimmed by 2 bases and J by 2 bases, 7 bases remained unmatched. Germline CDR1 is MNHEY and CDR2 is SMNVEV (reference sequence). The CDR3 protein is CASSLGQGYGTYNSPLHF. Here the CDR3 DNA reads TGTGCCAGCAGTTTAGGACAGGGGTACGGGACCTATAATTCACCCCTCCACTTT.

V and J are TRBV27 and TRBJ2-2, with D possibly matching TRBD2 (6 bases). Germline V gene data show CDR1 as MNHEY and CDR2 as SMNVEV (reference sequence). V was clipped by 5 bases and J by 0 bases, with 13 bases between them. This CDR3 is built from 16 residues. The CDR3 bases are TGTGCCAGCAGTGGGTTAGCGGTAGCGAACACCGGGGAGCTGTTTTTT. Translation gives CASSGLAVANTGELFF.

The gene calls are TRBV6-6 and TRBJ1-5; D gene unclear. Germline V CDR1 and CDR2: MNHNY, SVGAGI (reference sequence). The CDR3 sequence is 11 residues long. The ends were cut back, 6 bases at V and 6 bases at J, with 6 bases in the middle. This CDR3 is CASRRGQPQHF. The CDR3 DNA sequence: TGTGCCAGCAGGAGAGGTCAGCCCCAGCATTTT.

The V and J genes are TRBV28 and TRBJ2-7; weak D call: TRBD2 (5 bases). Trimming removed 6 bases from V and 2 bases from J, with 17 bases in between. The CDR3 has 15 amino acids. CDR1 is MDHEN, CDR2 SYDVKM, per germline. CDR3 amino acids: CASRARGGLTYEQYF. The CDR3 DNA is TGTGCCAGCAGGGCTAGAGGAGGCCTCACCTACGAGCAGTACTTC.

The chain joins TRBV12-3 or TRBV12-4 to TRBJ1-6; possible D gene TRBD1, 6 bases. Trimming took 6 bases from V and 7 from J, leaving 7 bases between them. The CDR3 runs to 12 residues. CDR3: CASRDRNSPLHF. The CDR3 region has the DNA TGTGCCAGCAGGGACAGAAATTCACCCCTCCACTTT.